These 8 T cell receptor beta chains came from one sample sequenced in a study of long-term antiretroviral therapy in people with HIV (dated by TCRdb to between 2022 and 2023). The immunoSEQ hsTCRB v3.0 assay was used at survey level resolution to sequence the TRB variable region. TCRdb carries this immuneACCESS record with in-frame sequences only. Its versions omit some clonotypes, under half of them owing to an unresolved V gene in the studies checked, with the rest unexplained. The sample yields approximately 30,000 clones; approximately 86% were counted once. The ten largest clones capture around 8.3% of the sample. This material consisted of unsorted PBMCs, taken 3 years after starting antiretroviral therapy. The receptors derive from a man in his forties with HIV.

Here the CDR3 DNA reads TGTGCCAGCAGCTCCTCCGGGGGTGAAGCTTTCTTT. Its protein is CASSSSGGEAFF. The chain uses TRBV5-6 and TRBJ1-1; D may be TRBD1 (5 bases). This CDR3 region has 12 residues. Germline V lookup: CDR1 SGHDT, CDR2 YYEEEE. V was pared by 3 bases and J by 7 bases, with 10 bases between.

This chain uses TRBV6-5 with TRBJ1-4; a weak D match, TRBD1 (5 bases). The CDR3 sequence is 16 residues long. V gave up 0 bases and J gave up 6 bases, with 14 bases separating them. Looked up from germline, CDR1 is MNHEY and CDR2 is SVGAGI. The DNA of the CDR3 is TGTGCCAGCAGTTACTCACGGGGGTTAGGGGATGAAAAACTGTTTTTT. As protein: CASSYSRGLGDEKLFF.

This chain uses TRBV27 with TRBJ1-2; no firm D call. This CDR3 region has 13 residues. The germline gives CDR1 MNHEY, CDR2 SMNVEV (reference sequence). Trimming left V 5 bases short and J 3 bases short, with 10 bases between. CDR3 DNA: TGTGCCAGCAGTCCGTCGACTTACTATGGCTACACCTTC. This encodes CASSPSTYYGYTF.

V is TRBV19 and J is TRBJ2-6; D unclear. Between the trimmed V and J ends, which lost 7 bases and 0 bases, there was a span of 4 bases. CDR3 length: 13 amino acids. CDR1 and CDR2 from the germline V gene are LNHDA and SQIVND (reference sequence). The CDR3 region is CASTYSGANVLTF. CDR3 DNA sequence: TGTGCCAGTACCTACTCTGGGGCCAACGTCCTGACTTTC. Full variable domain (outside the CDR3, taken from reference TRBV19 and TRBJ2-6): DGGITQSPKYLFRKEGQNVTLSCEQNLNHDAMYWYRQDPGQGLRLIYYSQIVNDFQKGDIAEGYSVSREKKESFPLTVTSAQKNPTAFYLCASTYSGANVLTFGAGSRLTVL.

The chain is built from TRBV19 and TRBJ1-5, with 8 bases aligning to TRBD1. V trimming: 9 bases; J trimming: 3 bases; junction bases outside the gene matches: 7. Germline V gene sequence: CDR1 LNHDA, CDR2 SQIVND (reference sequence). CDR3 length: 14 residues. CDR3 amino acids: CASCPGQVNQPQHF. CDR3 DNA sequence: TGTGCCAGCTGCCCGGGACAGGTCAATCAGCCCCAGCATTTT.

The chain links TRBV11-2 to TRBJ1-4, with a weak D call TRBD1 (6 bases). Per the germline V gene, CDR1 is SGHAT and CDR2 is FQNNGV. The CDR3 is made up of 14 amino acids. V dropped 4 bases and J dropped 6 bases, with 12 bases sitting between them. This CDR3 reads CASSYNHRDEKLFF. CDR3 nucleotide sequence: TGTGCCAGCAGCTATAACCACAGGGATGAAAAACTGTTTTTT.

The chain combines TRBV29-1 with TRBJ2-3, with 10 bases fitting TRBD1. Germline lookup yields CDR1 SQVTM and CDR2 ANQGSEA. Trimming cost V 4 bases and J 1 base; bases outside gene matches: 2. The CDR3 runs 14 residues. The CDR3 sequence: CSVVGTGGTDTQYF. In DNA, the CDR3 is TGCAGCGTTGTTGGGACAGGGGGCACAGATACGCAGTATTTT.

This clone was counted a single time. CDR3 protein: CASSPGEKLFF. CDR3 bases: TGTGCCAGCTCACCAGGCGAAAAACTGTTTTTT. The chain is built from TRBV18 and TRBJ1-4; D is ambiguous. CDR1 and CDR2 from the germline V gene are KGHSH and LQKENI. V lost 2 bases to trimming and J lost 8 bases, with 3 bases between them. The CDR3 totals 11 residues.